Each of the 8 T cell receptor beta chains below was sequenced from the same sample in a study of OX40 agonist ivuxolimab in advanced cancers. The assay was immunoSEQ multiplex PCR, and TCRdb's table has in-frame clones only and misses some. Among more than 35,000 clones, approximately 86% were seen once, and the ten largest hold 2.4%. The input for sequencing was CD4+ or CD8+ T cells sorted from blood, taken in a trial of the OX40 agonist ivuxolimab. These receptors came from an adult with an advanced solid tumor such as melanoma, head and neck, liver or kidney cancer.

This clone was detected a few times. The gene calls are TRBV11-2 and TRBJ2-7, with D possibly matching TRBD1 (5 bases). Germline CDR1 is SGHAT and CDR2 is FQNNGV. Trimming removed 6 bases at V and 2 bases at J, with 14 bases between. The CDR3 loop spans 14 amino acids. CDR3 in amino acids: CASRKQALTYEQYF. The CDR3 bases are TGTGCCAGCAGAAAACAGGCTCTTACCTACGAGCAGTACTTC.

The chain uses TRBV5-6 and TRBJ2-3, with 7 bases lining up with TRBD2. The V gene end was trimmed by 5 bases and the J gene end by 4 bases; junction bases not matched to a gene: 10. This CDR3 region has 15 residues. Germline V CDR1 and CDR2: SGHDT, YYEEEE. CDR3 DNA sequence: TGTGCCAGCAGGCGGGGGTACATGGGGGCAGATACGCAGTATTTT. It specifies CASRRGYMGADTQYF. Full variable domain (remainder filled in from reference TRBV5-6 and TRBJ2-3): DAGVTQSPTHLIKTRGQQVTLRCSPKSGHDTVSWYQQALGQGPQFIFQYYEEEERQRGNFPDRFSGHQFPNYSSELNVNALLLGDSALYLCASRRGYMGADTQYFGPGTRLTVL.

The rearrangement joins TRBV27 to TRBJ1-2; the match to TRBD1 covers 7 bases. This CDR3 spans 16 amino acids. The V gene end was trimmed by 8 bases and the J gene end by 1 base; junction bases not matched to a gene: 13. Germline V CDR1 and CDR2: MNHEY, SMNVEV (reference sequence). CDR3 in amino acids: CASRPGTASFNYGYTF. CDR3 bases: TGTGCCAGCCGACCCGGGACAGCATCTTTTAACTATGGCTACACCTTC.

The gene calls are TRBV21-1 and TRBJ1-1. TRBV21-1 is designated a pseudogene. The CDR3 runs to 15 residues. This CDR3 reads CASSKGGGRKTEAFF. CDR3 nucleotides: TGTGCCAGCAGCAAAGGGGGGGGTCGAAAGACTGAAGCTTTCTTT.

The chain joins TRBV7-9 to TRBJ2-2; D is ambiguous. V was trimmed by 7 bases and J by 3 bases, leaving 12 bases between them. Germline-derived CDR1 and CDR2 are SEHNR and FQNEAQ (reference sequence). This CDR3 is 14 amino acids long. The CDR3 here is CASTISKDTGELFF. Written as DNA, the CDR3 is TGTGCCAGCACCATATCAAAGGACACCGGGGAGCTGTTTTTT.

The V call is TRBV7-2, the J call TRBJ2-5, with a weak D call TRBD1 (5 bases). Per germline, CDR1 SGHTA and CDR2 FQGNSA. The CDR3 runs 13 residues. Deletions cut 5 bases from V and 4 bases from J, with 11 bases between. The CDR3 coding sequence is TGTGCCAGCAGCCTGGGGCAGGTAGAGACCCAGTACTTC. Its protein is CASSLGQVETQYF.

The CDR3 DNA is TGTGCCAGCAGTTTAGTTGTTGGGGGGCACACTGAAGCTTTCTTT. The encoded protein is CASSLVVGGHTEAFF. The chain has TRBV27 and TRBJ1-1, with D maybe TRBD1 (6 bases). Trimming took off 2 bases at V and 3 bases at J, with 13 bases between the two ends. CDR3 length equals 15 residues. Germline loops: CDR1 MNHEY, CDR2 SMNVEV (reference sequence).

The chain has TRBV30 and TRBJ2-6, with 8 bases aligning to TRBD1. With V trimmed by 0 bases and J by 3 bases, 4 bases remained unmatched. Germline V CDR1 and CDR2: GTSNPN, SVGIG (reference sequence). This CDR3 comprises 16 residues. CDR3 amino acids: CAWSVVRGLGANVLTF. Written as DNA, the CDR3 is TGTGCCTGGAGTGTAGTCAGGGGGCTTGGGGCCAACGTCCTGACTTTC.